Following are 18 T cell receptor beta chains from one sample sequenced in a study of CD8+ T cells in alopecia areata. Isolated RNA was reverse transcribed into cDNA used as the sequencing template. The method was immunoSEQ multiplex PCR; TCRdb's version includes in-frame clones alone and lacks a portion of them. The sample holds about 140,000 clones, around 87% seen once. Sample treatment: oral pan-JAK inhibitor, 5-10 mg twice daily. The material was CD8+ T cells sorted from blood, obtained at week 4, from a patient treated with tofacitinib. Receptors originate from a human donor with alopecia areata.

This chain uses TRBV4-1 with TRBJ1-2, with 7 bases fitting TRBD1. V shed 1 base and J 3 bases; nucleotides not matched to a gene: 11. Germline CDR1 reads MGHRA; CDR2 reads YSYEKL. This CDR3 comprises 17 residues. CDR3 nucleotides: TGCGCCAGCAGCCAAGTTGGGCAGGGGGAATTAGACTATGGCTACACCTTC. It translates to CASSQVGQGELDYGYTF.

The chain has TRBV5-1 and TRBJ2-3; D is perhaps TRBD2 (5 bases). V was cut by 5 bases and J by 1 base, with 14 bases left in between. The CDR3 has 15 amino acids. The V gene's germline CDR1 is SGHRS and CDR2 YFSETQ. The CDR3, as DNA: TGCGCCAGCAGATCAGAGGGTATTGGCACAGATACGCAGTATTTT. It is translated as CASRSEGIGTDTQYF.

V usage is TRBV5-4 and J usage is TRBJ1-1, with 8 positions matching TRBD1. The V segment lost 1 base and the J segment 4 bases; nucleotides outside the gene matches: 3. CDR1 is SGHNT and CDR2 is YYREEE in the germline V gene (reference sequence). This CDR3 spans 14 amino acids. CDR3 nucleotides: TGTGCCAGCAGCTTGACACAGGGGGTCACTGAAGCTTTCTTT. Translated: CASSLTQGVTEAFF. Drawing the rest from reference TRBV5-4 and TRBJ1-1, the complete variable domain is ETGVTQSPTHLIKTRGQQVTLRCSSQSGHNTVSWYQQALGQGPQFIFQYYREEENGRGNFPPRFSGLQFPNYSSELNVNALELDDSALYLCASSLTQGVTEAFFGQGTRLTVV.

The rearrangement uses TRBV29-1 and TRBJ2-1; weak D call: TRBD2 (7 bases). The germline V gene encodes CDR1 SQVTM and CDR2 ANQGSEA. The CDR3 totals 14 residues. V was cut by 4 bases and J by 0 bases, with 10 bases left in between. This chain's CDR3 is CSVGGGNSYNEQFF. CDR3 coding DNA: TGCAGCGTTGGGGGGGGCAACTCCTACAATGAGCAGTTCTTC.

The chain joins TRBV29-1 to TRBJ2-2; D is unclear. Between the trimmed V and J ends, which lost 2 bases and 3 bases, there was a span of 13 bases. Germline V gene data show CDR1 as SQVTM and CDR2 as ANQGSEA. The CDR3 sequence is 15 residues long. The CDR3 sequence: CSVETGDTHTGELFF. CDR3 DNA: TGCAGCGTTGAAACTGGAGACACCCACACCGGGGAGCTGTTTTTT.

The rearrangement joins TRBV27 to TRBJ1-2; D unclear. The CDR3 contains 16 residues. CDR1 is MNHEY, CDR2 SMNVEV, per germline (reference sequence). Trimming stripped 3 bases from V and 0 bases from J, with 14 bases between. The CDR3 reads CASSLAGRRANYGYTF. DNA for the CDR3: TGTGCCAGCAGTTTGGCGGGCCGGAGAGCTAACTATGGCTACACCTTC.

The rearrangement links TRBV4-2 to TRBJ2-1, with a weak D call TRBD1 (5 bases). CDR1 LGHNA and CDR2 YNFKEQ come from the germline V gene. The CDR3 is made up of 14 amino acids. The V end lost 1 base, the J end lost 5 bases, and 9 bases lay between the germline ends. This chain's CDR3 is CASSQVGQHNEQFF. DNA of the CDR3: TGTGCCAGCAGCCAAGTAGGACAACACAATGAGCAGTTCTTC.

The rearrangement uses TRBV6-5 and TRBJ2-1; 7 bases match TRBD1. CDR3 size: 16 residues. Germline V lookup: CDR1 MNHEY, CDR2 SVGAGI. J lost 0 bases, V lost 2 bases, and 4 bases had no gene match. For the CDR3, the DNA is TGTGCCAGCAGTTACGACAGGGTTAGCTCCTACAATGAGCAGTTCTTC. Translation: CASSYDRVSSYNEQFF.

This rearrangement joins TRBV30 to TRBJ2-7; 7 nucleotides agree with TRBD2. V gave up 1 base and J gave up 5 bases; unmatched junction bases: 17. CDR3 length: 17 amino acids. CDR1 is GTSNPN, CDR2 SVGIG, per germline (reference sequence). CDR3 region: CAWSAPPRGSGVDEQYF. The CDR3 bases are TGTGCCTGGAGTGCCCCCCCTCGCGGGAGTGGAGTAGACGAGCAGTACTTC.

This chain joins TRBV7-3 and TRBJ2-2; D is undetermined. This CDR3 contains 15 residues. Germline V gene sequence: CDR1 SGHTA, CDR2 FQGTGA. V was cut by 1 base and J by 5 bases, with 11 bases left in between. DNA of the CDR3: TGTGCCAGCAGCTTAAAGGAGACAATAACCGGGGAGCTGTTTTTT. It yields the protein CASSLKETITGELFF.

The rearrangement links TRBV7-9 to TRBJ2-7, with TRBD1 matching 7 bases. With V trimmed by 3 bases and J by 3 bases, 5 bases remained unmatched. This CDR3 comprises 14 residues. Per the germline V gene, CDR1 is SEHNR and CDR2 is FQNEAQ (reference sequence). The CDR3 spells CASSFSGQHYEQYF. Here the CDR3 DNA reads TGTGCCAGCAGCTTTTCGGGACAGCACTACGAGCAGTACTTC.

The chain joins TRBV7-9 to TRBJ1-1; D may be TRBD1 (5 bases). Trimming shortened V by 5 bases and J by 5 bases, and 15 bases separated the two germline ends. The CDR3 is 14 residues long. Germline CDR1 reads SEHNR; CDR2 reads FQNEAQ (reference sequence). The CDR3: CASSGIKGRTEAFF. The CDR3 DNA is TGTGCCAGCAGCGGAATTAAGGGGCGTACTGAAGCTTTCTTT.

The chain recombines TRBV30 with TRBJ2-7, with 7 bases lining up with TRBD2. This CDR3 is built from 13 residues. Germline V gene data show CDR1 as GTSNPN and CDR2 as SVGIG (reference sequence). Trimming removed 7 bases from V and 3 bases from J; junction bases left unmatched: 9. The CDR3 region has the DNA TGTGCCTTCAAACCGGGGGGACTCTACGAGCAGTACTTC. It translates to CAFKPGGLYEQYF.

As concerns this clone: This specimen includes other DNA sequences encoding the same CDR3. Here the CDR3 reads CASSLVGETQYF. As DNA, the CDR3 is TGTGCCAGCAGCTTAGTAGGAGAGACCCAGTACTTC. This chain uses TRBV7-9 with TRBJ2-5; D not resolved. Trimming left V 1 base short and J 4 bases short, with 4 bases between. CDR1 and CDR2 (germline): SEHNR, FQNEAQ (reference sequence). The CDR3 spans 12 residues.

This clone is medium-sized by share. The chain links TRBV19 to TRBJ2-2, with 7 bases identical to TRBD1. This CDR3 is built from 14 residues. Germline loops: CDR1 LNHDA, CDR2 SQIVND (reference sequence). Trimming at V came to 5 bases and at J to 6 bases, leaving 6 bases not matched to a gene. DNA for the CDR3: TGTGCCAGTAGTGCCGGACAGGATGCCGGGGAGCTGTTTTTT. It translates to CASSAGQDAGELFF.

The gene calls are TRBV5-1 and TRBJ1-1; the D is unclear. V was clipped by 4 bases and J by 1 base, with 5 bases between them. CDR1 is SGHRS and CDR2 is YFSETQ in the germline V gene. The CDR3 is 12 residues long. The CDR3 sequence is CASSMGNTEAFF. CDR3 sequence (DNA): TGCGCCAGCAGCATGGGGAACACTGAAGCTTTCTTT.

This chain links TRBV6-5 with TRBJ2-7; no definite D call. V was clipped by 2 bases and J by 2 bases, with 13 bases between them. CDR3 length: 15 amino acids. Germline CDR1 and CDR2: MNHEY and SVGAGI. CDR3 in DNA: TGTGCCAGCAGTTACGGGTCGGCAGACACCTACGAGCAGTACTTC. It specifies CASSYGSADTYEQYF.

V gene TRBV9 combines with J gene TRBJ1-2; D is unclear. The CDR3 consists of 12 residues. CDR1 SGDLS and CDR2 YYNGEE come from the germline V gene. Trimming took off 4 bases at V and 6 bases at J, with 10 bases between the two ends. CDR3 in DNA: TGTGCCAGCAGCTCCGGACCGAATGGCTACACCTTC. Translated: CASSSGPNGYTF.